The entry below describes one T cell receptor beta chain. The target of this receptor is not known. No per-base quality is available; no much larger clone lies one base away. Donors formed part of the validation cohort, which comprised approximately 130 subjects and was distinct from the first cohort of several hundred subjects. This entry is derived from a study of cytomegalovirus exposure and HLA in healthy donors (dated by TCRdb to about 2017). Looking at the study overall: According to a later analysis, one platform produced both the 100 to 150 validation repertoires and the approximately 600 repertoires of the first cohort. The study aimed to test whether cataloging public T cell receptors could reveal signatures of past pathogen exposure. Besides the first cohort of some 670 subjects, a separate validation cohort made up of about 120 different subjects was used. To predict cytomegalovirus infection status, the study brought together high-throughput TCR immunosequencing, statistical association of individual TCRs with disease status, and machine learning.

Library method: the immunoSEQ multiplex PCR assay. The authors processed their data as follows. To diagnose cytomegalovirus status from the catalog of TCR beta chain sequences, a statistical classification framework was built. This is the immuneACCESS table as TCRdb keeps it, with only in-frame sequences that have V and J called. A part of the clones is gone; compared with another copy, unresolved V genes explain less than half, and the rest is unexplained. Clone size and the V and J calls come from that table; the DNA yielded D and trimming. The sample data list 350,000 or so clones, and roughly 85% of these were observed just once. Around 0.8% of the sample belongs to the ten largest clones. The germline V gene encodes CDR1 MNHEY and CDR2 SMNVEV (reference sequence). V is clipped by 5 bases and J by 3 bases, and the sequence between their germline boundaries is 11 bases long. Measured from the cysteine to the phenylalanine, the CDR3 is 14 residues long. Only the CDR3 DNA is retained, 42 bases long and in frame from the first base.

Overall results and qualifications from the work: The validation cohort had no HLA typing available for a later analysis, so co-occurrence within that cohort was assessed over all 110 or so repertoires. In vitro tests confirmed that three of the cytomegalovirus-associated TCR beta chains recognize cytomegalovirus antigens. Subsequent analysis determined that TCRs grouped into clusters in the first cohort also showed a tendency toward co-occurrence across the approximately 110 validation repertoires, and 85% to 95% of cluster scores exceeded 0. The authors suggested that the approach could potentially be extended to other disease states and immunological phenotypes. The classifier was reported to diagnose cytomegalovirus status with high specificity and sensitivity in both the original cohort and the validation cohort. Most TCR sequences were seen in very few donors, while some public TCRs were found in many individuals. In the study, 150 to 200 TCR beta chains were listed as associated with cytomegalovirus.

The chain links TRBV27 with TRBJ1-5; a confident D gene designation cannot be given. The receptor was isolated from a woman aged 18-29 years in good health and CMV-seronegative. The specimen was PBMCs. The bases read TGTGCCAGCAGTCTTTCAGTGAACAATCAGCCCCAGCATTTT. It translates as CASSLSVNNQPQHF.